The clone carrying this T cell receptor beta chain appeared a few times. This entry belongs to a study of T-cell reconstitution after alpha-beta-depleted transplantation in children. Preparing the TCRbeta library involved the use of unique molecular identifiers. MiXCR, run by TCRdb on the PCR reads, gives a single entry per CDR3 protein. The sample contains more than 20,000 distinct CDR3 sequences, about 11% of which appear only once. Per the germline V gene, CDR1 is SGHKS and CDR2 is YYEKEE (reference sequence). This CDR3 is built from 17 residues. Trimming cost V 1 base and J 3 bases; bases outside gene matches: 10.

The receptor was isolated from a human donor who donated a stem cell graft to a child with chronic granulomatous disease. The material was PBMCs from the stem cell graft donor, obtained from the stem cell graft. The V gene is TRBV5-5, the J gene TRBJ2-1, with 7 bases that match TRBD2. The CDR3 reads CASSLRSSGSHYNEQFF. In nucleotides, the CDR3 is TGTGCCAGCAGCTTGAGGTCTAGCGGATCCCACTACAATGAGCAGTTCTTC.